Listed here are 9 T cell receptor beta chains from one sample, sequenced in a study of blood T cell repertoires in COVID-19. Generated by immunoSEQ multiplex PCR, the TCRdb table keeps only in-frame clones and is missing some. Seen here are approximately 140,000 clones, approximately 83% observed once, and the top ten hold around 8%. Material for sequencing was peripheral blood. Every receptor here comes from a woman aged 60-70 years with COVID-19, enrolled during active disease.

The CDR3 spells CATSPRGPSYEQYF. The CDR3 region has the DNA TGTGCCACCTCCCCCAGGGGGCCTTCCTACGAGCAGTACTTC. This sequence joins TRBV24-1 and TRBJ2-7; 8 bases are shared with TRBD1. CDR1 and CDR2 from the germline V gene are KGHDR and SFDVKD. The CDR3 runs to 14 residues. Trimming cost V 9 bases and J 1 base; bases outside gene matches: 7.

V is TRBV9 and J is TRBJ1-1, with TRBD1 identical over 7 bases. V dropped 0 bases and J dropped 0; count of bases not matched to a gene: 8. The CDR3 has 17 residues. Germline assignment: CDR1 SGDLS and CDR2 YYNGEE. The CDR3 nucleotides read TGTGCCAGCAGCGTAGGGGTTGGGGGACAGTTGAACACTGAAGCTTTCTTT. This gives the protein CASSVGVGGQLNTEAFF.

The gene calls are TRBV6-5 and TRBJ1-1, with no clear D. The V end lost 0 bases, the J end lost 3 bases, and 11 bases lay between the germline ends. Germline V CDR1 and CDR2: MNHEY, SVGAGI. The CDR3 extends over 15 amino acids. The CDR3 sequence is CASSYSGRRDTEAFF. CDR3 sequence (DNA): TGTGCCAGCAGTTACTCGGGCAGGCGGGACACTGAAGCTTTCTTT.

This chain joins TRBV3-1 (or the pseudogene TRBV3-2) and TRBJ1-3, with unresolved D. Trimming shortened V by 0 bases and J by 2 bases, and 11 bases separated the two germline ends. The CDR3 runs to 16 residues. Germline CDR1 is LGHDT and CDR2 is YNNKEL (reference sequence). The CDR3, as DNA: TGTGCCAGCAGCCAAGAAGATCGGAGGCCTGGAAACACCATATATTTT. Encoded protein: CASSQEDRRPGNTIYF.

The table lists this clone with a count of one. V usage is TRBV18 and J usage is TRBJ1-1, with 7 bases fitting TRBD1. In germline, CDR1 is KGHSH, CDR2 LQKENI. The V and J ends lost 5 bases and 0 bases, in that order; junction bases with no gene match: 12. The length of the CDR3 is 17 residues. The chain's CDR3 is CASSTGGTARMNTEAFF. DNA of the CDR3: TGTGCCAGCTCAACAGGCGGGACAGCAAGGATGAACACTGAAGCTTTCTTT.

The J gene is TRBJ2-1, the V gene TRBV2, with D possibly matching TRBD2 (5 bases). V dropped 3 bases and J dropped 10 bases, with 10 bases sitting between them. The V gene's germline CDR1 is SNHLY and CDR2 FYNNEI. The length of the CDR3 is 12 residues. In DNA, the CDR3 is TGTGCCAGCAGTGACACACCGGGGGAGCAGTTCTTC. Its translation is CASSDTPGEQFF.

J is TRBJ2-1 and V is TRBV29-1, with D perhaps matching TRBD1 (7 bases). V was clipped by 7 bases and J by 6 bases, with 16 bases between them. From germline, CDR1 is SQVTM and CDR2 ANQGSEA. The CDR3 consists of 13 residues. The CDR3 sequence: CSADRDGSNEQFF. The CDR3 bases are TGCAGCGCAGACAGGGACGGGAGCAATGAGCAGTTCTTC.

The CDR3 spells CAITTKEGVPFYEQYF. The CDR3 DNA follows: TGTGCCATCACCACAAAGGAGGGTGTTCCGTTCTACGAGCAGTACTTC. The chain joins TRBV10-3 to TRBJ2-7, with D perhaps matching TRBD2 (6 bases). The CDR3 loop spans 16 amino acids. Germline CDR1 is ENHRY and CDR2 is SYGVKD. The V end lost 7 bases, the J end lost 3 bases, and 22 bases lay between the germline ends.

The J gene is TRBJ1-5, the V gene TRBV30; D is undetermined. CDR1 and CDR2 from the germline V gene are GTSNPN and SVGIG (reference sequence). The CDR3 has 13 amino acids. V shed 4 bases and J shed 0 bases, with 7 bases lying between them. CDR3 in amino acids: CAWTPHSNQPQHF. CDR3 sequence (DNA): TGTGCCTGGACCCCCCATAGCAATCAGCCCCAGCATTTT. Full variable domain (outside the CDR3, taken from reference TRBV30 and TRBJ1-5): SQTIHQWPATLVQPVGSPLSLECTVEGTSNPNLYWYRQAAGRGLQLLFYSVGIGQISSEVPQNLSASRPQDRQFILSSKKLLLSDSGFYLCAWTPHSNQPQHFGDGTRLSIL.